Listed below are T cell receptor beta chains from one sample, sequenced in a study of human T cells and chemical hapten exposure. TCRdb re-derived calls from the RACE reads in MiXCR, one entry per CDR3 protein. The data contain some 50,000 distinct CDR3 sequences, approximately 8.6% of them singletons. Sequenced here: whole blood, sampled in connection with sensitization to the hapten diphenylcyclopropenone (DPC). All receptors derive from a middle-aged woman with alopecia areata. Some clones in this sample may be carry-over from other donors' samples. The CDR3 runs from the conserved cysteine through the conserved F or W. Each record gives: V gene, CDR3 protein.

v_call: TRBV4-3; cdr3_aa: CASSQVDLRGSPLHF
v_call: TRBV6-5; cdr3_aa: CASSYGGTNEKLFF
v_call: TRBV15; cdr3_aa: CATSRDLVGREAQGYTF
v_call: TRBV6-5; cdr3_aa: CASSNSLAGPREETQYF
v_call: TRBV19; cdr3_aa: CASRDRGPTDTQYF
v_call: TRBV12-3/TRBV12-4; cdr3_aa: CASSKLGTGGTGGSPLHF
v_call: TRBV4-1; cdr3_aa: CASSQDSGTDTQYF
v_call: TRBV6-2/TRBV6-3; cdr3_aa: CASSYLIQGLRTEAFF
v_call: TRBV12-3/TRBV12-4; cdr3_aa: CASTLRGSYEQYF
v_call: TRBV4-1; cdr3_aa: CASGPQGTEKLFF
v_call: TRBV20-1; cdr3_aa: CSASPGDTNTGELFF
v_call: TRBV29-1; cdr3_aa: CSVAIGEKLFF
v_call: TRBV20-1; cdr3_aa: CSASLGLSPLHF
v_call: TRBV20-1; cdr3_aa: CSARTWATSGGRDTQYF
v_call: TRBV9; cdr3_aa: CASQAGGTYNEQFF
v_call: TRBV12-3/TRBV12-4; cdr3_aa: CASSFTMDSPLHF
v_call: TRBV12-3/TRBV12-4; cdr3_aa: CASSLAFGQAREQYF
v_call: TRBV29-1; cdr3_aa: CSVDDRGNSRDGYTF
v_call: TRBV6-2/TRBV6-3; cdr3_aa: CASSATSGDSTDTQYF
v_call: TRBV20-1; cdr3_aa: CSARSLRGSEQYF
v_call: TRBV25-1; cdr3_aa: CASSEFEGDSGNTIYF
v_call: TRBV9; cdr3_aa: CASRDEEETQYF
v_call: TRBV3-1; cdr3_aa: CASSLPLAPETQYF
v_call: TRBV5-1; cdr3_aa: CASSLEVTRGFTSEQYF
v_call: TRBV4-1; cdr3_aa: CASSRVKRGTDTQYF
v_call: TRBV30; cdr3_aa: CAWSSGGLKGEKLFF